The 15 T cell receptor beta chains presented below share a single source sample, sequenced in a study of T cells in Graves' hyperthyroidism and ophthalmopathy. There were TCR beta CDR3 regions amplified from RNA transcripts. Primed by the HTBI set, a first-round RT-PCR was run on the TCR CDR3. TCRdb called the multiplex PCR reads again in MiXCR, with one record for every CDR3 protein. The sample yields about 530,000 distinct CDR3 sequences, about a sixth seen once. The sample consisted of blood. The receptors come from a woman between 18 and 29 years old with Graves' ophthalmopathy.

This clonotype was picked up many times. This chain connects TRBV20-1 to TRBJ2-1; D may match TRBD1 or TRBD2 (5 bases each). Germline CDR1 is DFQATT and CDR2 is SNEGSKA (reference sequence). The V end lost 0 bases, the J end lost 6 bases, and 15 bases lay between the germline ends. The CDR3 totals 15 residues. CDR3 protein: CSARDYLGEPNEQFF. As DNA, the CDR3 is TGCAGTGCTAGAGACTATTTAGGGGAGCCCAATGAGCAGTTCTTC.

This clonotype appeared many times. The gene calls are TRBV7-9 and TRBJ2-5; D is unclear. Trimming took 7 bases from V and 5 from J, leaving 20 bases between them. The CDR3 sequence is 15 residues long. The germline V gene has CDR1 SEHNR and CDR2 FQNEAQ (reference sequence). The CDR3, as DNA: TGTGCCAGCAACCCATTGCCCCCGGAACGGGAGACCCAGTACTTC. Amino acid sequence: CASNPLPPERETQYF.

J is TRBJ1-1 and V is TRBV19; D gene unclear. Germline V gene sequence: CDR1 LNHDA, CDR2 SQIVND (reference sequence). The CDR3 is 16 amino acids. V was trimmed by 3 bases and J by 1 base, leaving 15 bases between them. The CDR3 sequence is CASSISFSTGNTEAFF. CDR3 coding DNA: TGTGCCAGTAGTATTTCTTTCTCGACCGGGAACACTGAAGCTTTCTTT.

This clonotype was seen more than once but under ten times. J is TRBJ1-2 and V is TRBV9; possible D gene TRBD1, 5 bases. V was clipped by 4 bases and J by 2 bases, with 15 bases between them. This CDR3 comprises 15 residues. Germline CDR1 SGDLS, CDR2 YYNGEE. CDR3 sequence: CASSPFPDSNYGYTF. The DNA of the CDR3 is TGTGCCAGCAGCCCCTTCCCCGACAGCAACTATGGCTACACCTTC.

The rearrangement joins TRBV19 to TRBJ2-7; TRBD2 aligns across 9 bases. Germline assignment: CDR1 LNHDA and CDR2 SQIVND (reference sequence). This CDR3 comprises 17 residues. The junction had 18 bases not matched to a gene; V was cut back by 4 bases and J by 8 bases. The CDR3 here is CASSRSWGESGRSQQYF. CDR3 coding DNA: TGTGCCAGTAGTAGAAGTTGGGGCGAAAGCGGGAGGTCCCAGCAGTACTTC.

At least ten counts were recorded for this clonotype. The rearrangement links TRBV20-1 to TRBJ2-7, with D perhaps matching TRBD2 (5 bases). Germline CDR1 DFQATT, CDR2 SNEGSKA (reference sequence). The CDR3 covers 13 residues. V lost 7 bases to trimming and J lost 1 base, with 14 bases between them. The CDR3 here is CSVAPSGSYEQYF. In nucleotides, the CDR3 is TGCAGTGTGGCACCGAGCGGATCCTACGAGCAGTACTTC.

The chain uses TRBV4-1 and TRBJ1-1; a possible D gene is TRBD1 (5 bases). The CDR3 runs 15 residues. With 1 base removed from V and 1 base from J, the gap between germline ends came to 10 bases. Germline-derived CDR1 and CDR2 are MGHRA and YSYEKL. The CDR3 is CASSQVGRANTEAFF. CDR3 bases: TGCGCCAGCAGCCAAGTGGGCAGGGCGAACACTGAAGCTTTCTTT.

The V and J genes are TRBV12-3 or TRBV12-4 and TRBJ2-5, with TRBD2 matching over 9 bases. The CDR3 sequence is 15 residues long. V dropped 1 base and J dropped 5; count of bases not matched to a gene: 5. The CDR3 DNA reads as TGTGCCAGCAGTTTAGGGGCTAGCGGGACTGAGACCCAGTACTTC. Encoded protein: CASSLGASGTETQYF.

This clonotype was observed once. A read error is possible here, since a much larger clone lies one base away. The V and J genes are TRBV30 and TRBJ2-3; D call uncertain. Germline values: CDR1 GTSNPN, CDR2 SVGIG (reference sequence). V lost 3 bases, J lost 1 base, and 14 bases lay in between. This CDR3 has 15 residues. The CDR3 DNA sequence: TGTGCCTGGAGCCATTTAGGCGGCTGCACAGATACGCAGTATTTT. This gives the protein CAWSHLGGCTDTQYF.

This chain links TRBV19 with TRBJ2-1, with TRBD1 matching 12 bases. Per the germline V gene, CDR1 is LNHDA and CDR2 is SQIVND (reference sequence). The CDR3 is 14 residues long. Trimming cost V 6 bases and J 9 bases; bases outside gene matches: 6. CDR3 residues: CASRGGQGATEQFF. The CDR3 DNA follows: TGTGCCAGTAGAGGGGGACAGGGGGCGACTGAGCAGTTCTTC.

Only a few counts were recorded for this clonotype. The chain carries TRBV20-1 and TRBJ2-2; D is undetermined. There are 13 residues in the CDR3. V lost 4 bases, J lost 1 base, and 7 bases lay in between. Germline-derived CDR1 and CDR2 are DFQATT and SNEGSKA (reference sequence). The CDR3 DNA is TGCAGTGCTAAGGTCCAGAACACCGGGGAGCTGTTTTTT. This encodes CSAKVQNTGELFF.

In its sample, this clonotype was seen a few times. A junction boundary mismatches the germline segment, possibly from a read error. The genes are TRBV29-1 and TRBJ1-1; D gene unclear. CDR1 and CDR2 (germline): SQVTM, ANQGSEA. The CDR3 sequence is 12 residues long. The CDR3 loop reads CSVGEMNTKAFF. The CDR3 region has the DNA TGCAGCGTTGGGGAAATGAACACTAAAGCTTTCTTT.

V and J are TRBV9 and TRBJ2-3; 8 bases line up with TRBD1. The CDR3 length is 16 residues. V shed 4 bases, J shed 5 bases, and the junction held 12 bases outside the gene matches. Germline loops: CDR1 SGDLS, CDR2 YYNGEE. DNA of the CDR3: TGTGCCAGCAGCCCAAGAGGCAGGGGGCTGGTAGATACGCAGTATTTT. The encoded protein is CASSPRGRGLVDTQYF.

This clonotype appeared many times. The genes are TRBV7-2 and TRBJ2-1; 8 bases align to TRBD2. With 5 bases clipped from V and 8 bases from J, the junction kept 11 bases outside the gene matches. Per the germline V gene, CDR1 is SGHTA and CDR2 is FQGNSA. The CDR3 runs to 15 residues. CDR3 DNA: TGTGCCAGCAGCCCAAGCCAGGGACTAGTCTATGAGCAGTTCTTC. Amino acids: CASSPSQGLVYEQFF.

This clonotype appeared a few times. CDR3 loop: CASSFGRSTYEQYF. CDR3 nucleotides: TGTGCCAGCAGTTTTGGCAGGAGCACCTACGAGCAGTACTTC. The rearrangement uses TRBV12-3 or TRBV12-4 and TRBJ2-7; D gene ambiguous. The CDR3 has 14 residues. V lost 3 bases and J lost 2, with 11 bases in between.